The clone carrying this T cell receptor (beta chain) was seen many times. Its antigen remains unknown. CDR1 is MNHEY, CDR2 SMNVEV, per germline (reference sequence). J gave up 3 bases and V 2 bases, and 1 base lay outside the gene matches. The CDR3 has 14 residues. This sample is part of a study of blood T cells in healthy people across ages. Peripheral blood from each donor was collected in a volume of approximately 10 milliliters. Each sample used at least 6 million PBMCs. The study's findings and limits: Comparison with aged donors showed that long-lived donors had more naive CD4+ cells and higher diversity. A roughly linear age-dependent decrease characterized TCR beta diversity per million T cells.

The second PCR ran roughly 7 to 11 cycles with a sample-barcoded 5' primer and J-beta primers. Each CDR3 protein is one row after TCRdb ran MiXCR on the 5' RACE reads. The sample holds 850,000 to 1,100,000 distinct CDR3 sequences, around two fifths seen once. The origin of this receptor is a man aged 18 to 35 in good health. The sequenced sample consisted of blood. V and J are TRBV27 and TRBJ2-1; 7 nucleotides align to TRBD2. The CDR3, as DNA: TGTGCCAGCAGTTTAGCGGGGGACTACAATGAGCAGTTCTTC. Translation: CASSLAGDYNEQFF.